This passage covers 32 T cell receptor beta chains from one sample sequenced in a study of Graves' ophthalmopathy and Graves' hyperthyroidism. Investigators amplified TCR beta CDR3 regions from RNA transcripts. HTBI primers served in a first-round RT-PCR, which a second-round multiplex PCR followed. TCRdb recomputed calls from the multiplex PCR reads with MiXCR, one row per CDR3 protein. The data hold some 400,000 distinct CDR3 sequences, with 15% to 20% observed a single time. The sample comprised peripheral blood. The source is a young woman with Graves' ophthalmopathy.

In this sample, this clonotype turned up many times. The rearrangement links TRBV12-3 or TRBV12-4 to TRBJ1-1; maybe TRBD1 (5 bases). Trimming pared 5 bases from V and 6 bases from J, leaving 16 bases between. The CDR3 has 14 amino acids. The CDR3 here is CASSPGRRWAEAFF. The CDR3 nucleotides are TGTGCCAGCAGTCCGGGACGCCGTTGGGCTGAAGCTTTCTTT.

This clonotype was picked up many times. V and J are TRBV12-3 or TRBV12-4 and TRBJ2-5, with a tentative D call TRBD2 (5 bases). There are 13 residues in the CDR3. V lost 6 bases and J lost 3, with 11 bases in between. The CDR3: CASSAGVEETQYF. The DNA for the CDR3 is TGTGCCAGCAGCGCCGGGGTGGAAGAGACCCAGTACTTC.

This clonotype has ten or more counts. The V call is TRBV18, the J call TRBJ1-1, with D perhaps TRBD1 (6 bases). The V gene's germline CDR1 is KGHSH and CDR2 LQKENI. The CDR3 is made up of 14 amino acids. Trimming removed 1 base from V and 5 bases from J, with 11 bases in between. The CDR3 region has the DNA TGTGCCAGCTCACCACTTGAGGGGGGAACTGAAGCTTTCTTT. It specifies CASSPLEGGTEAFF.

This clonotype was counted only a few times. V usage is TRBV19 and J usage is TRBJ2-1; D is undetermined. The CDR3 contains 13 residues. The ends were cut back, 1 base at V and 5 bases at J, with 6 bases in the middle. Germline V lookup: CDR1 LNHDA, CDR2 SQIVND (reference sequence). The chain's CDR3 is CASSIGSNNEQFF. CDR3 coding DNA: TGTGCCAGTAGTATAGGGTCTAACAATGAGCAGTTCTTC.

This clonotype appeared many times. The V gene is TRBV28, the J gene TRBJ2-2, with TRBD2 matching 10 bases. CDR3 length: 15 residues. After removal of 5 bases from V and 4 bases from J, the junction contained 4 bases not matched to a gene. The germline V gene encodes CDR1 MDHEN and CDR2 SYDVKM. The CDR3 spells CASSPSGSSTGELFF. CDR3 DNA sequence: TGTGCCAGCAGTCCTAGCGGGAGTAGCACCGGGGAGCTGTTTTTT. Drawing the rest from reference TRBV28 and TRBJ2-2, the complete variable domain is DVKVTQSSRYLVKRTGEKVFLECVQDMDHENMFWYRQDPGLGLRLIYFSYDVKMKEKGDIPEGYSVSREKKERFSLILESASTNQTSMYLCASSPSGSSTGELFFGEGSRLTVL.

This clonotype was observed at least ten times. The chain uses TRBV6-2 or TRBV6-3 and TRBJ2-7, with D hard to call. The CDR3 is 12 residues long. The germline gives CDR1 MNHEY, CDR2 SVGEGT. V was cut by 8 bases and J by 7 bases, with 15 bases left in between. CDR3 in DNA: TGTGCCAGCGGAGCGACACCCGAAGAGCAGTACTTC. This gives the protein CASGATPEEQYF.

The rearrangement uses TRBV6-5 and TRBJ2-5; TRBD1 is a possible D gene (6 bases). V was cut by 2 bases and J by 5 bases, with 18 bases left in between. The CDR3 is 16 amino acids. Germline CDR1 MNHEY, CDR2 SVGAGI. CDR3 nucleotides: TGTGCCAGCAGTTACAGGGACACGGATGGTGTTGAGACCCAGTACTTC. Its translation is CASSYRDTDGVETQYF.

This clonotype occurred a few times. The CDR3 sequence: CASSTTGASNQPQHF. DNA for the CDR3: TGTGCCAGCAGCACGACAGGGGCGAGCAATCAGCCCCAGCATTTT. The genes are TRBV12-3 or TRBV12-4 and TRBJ1-5; 8 nucleotides align to TRBD1. This CDR3 spans 15 amino acids. V gave up 6 bases and J gave up 1 base; unmatched junction bases: 5.

The CDR3 reads CASSLSLDQPSYEQYF. The CDR3 bases are TGTGCCAGCAGTTTAAGTTTGGACCAGCCCTCCTACGAGCAGTACTTC. The J gene is TRBJ2-7, the V gene TRBV28, with D unresolved. This CDR3 is 16 amino acids long. Looked up from germline, CDR1 is MDHEN and CDR2 is SYDVKM. With 2 bases removed from V and 0 bases from J, the gap between germline ends came to 14 bases.

This clonotype was picked up many times. The chain has TRBV28 and TRBJ1-6; tentatively, D is TRBD1 (6 bases). The germline gives CDR1 MDHEN, CDR2 SYDVKM. The CDR3 contains 15 residues. V shed 6 bases and J shed 6 bases, with 15 bases lying between them. In DNA, the CDR3 is TGTGCCAGCAGAACAGGGCCCTGGGGTAATTCACCCCTCCACTTT. It translates to CASRTGPWGNSPLHF.

This clonotype occurred many times. The chain employs TRBV19 and TRBJ1-5; 9 nucleotides agree with TRBD1. Germline values: CDR1 LNHDA, CDR2 SQIVND (reference sequence). Trimming removed 8 bases from V and 6 bases from J; junction bases left unmatched: 8. This CDR3 has 14 amino acids. DNA of the CDR3: TGTGCCAGTTCCTGGACAGGGGTTTTTCAGCCCCAGCATTTT. It codes for CASSWTGVFQPQHF. The full variable domain, completed using reference TRBV19 and TRBJ1-5, is DGGITQSPKYLFRKEGQNVTLSCEQNLNHDAMYWYRQDPGQGLRLIYYSQIVNDFQKGDIAEGYSVSREKKESFPLTVTSAQKNPTAFYLCASSWTGVFQPQHFGDGTRLSIL.

The sample holds many counts of this clonotype. The chain uses TRBV2 and TRBJ2-2, with 7 bases identical to TRBD1. Germline lookup yields CDR1 SNHLY and CDR2 FYNNEI. The CDR3 totals 18 residues. V was pared by 3 bases and J by 0 bases, with 10 bases of the junction left unmatched. The DNA for the CDR3 is TGTGCCAGCAGTGACGCGACAGGGATATTCGCGAACACCGGGGAGCTGTTTTTT. It encodes CASSDATGIFANTGELFF.

Many counts were recorded for this clonotype. V and J are TRBV6-2 or TRBV6-3 and TRBJ1-1; no reliable D call. V was cut by 6 bases and J by 0 bases, with 17 bases left in between. Germline CDR1 MNHEY, CDR2 SVGEGT. The CDR3 totals 16 residues. The CDR3 nucleotides are TGTGCCAGCAGCCCCGGCAGTGGGAGAATGAACACTGAAGCTTTCTTT. Its protein product is CASSPGSGRMNTEAFF.

This sequence joins TRBV4-1 and TRBJ1-1; 7 bases fit TRBD1. J gave up 2 bases and V 1 base, and 13 bases lay outside the gene matches. This CDR3 spans 18 amino acids. CDR1 and CDR2 from the germline V gene are MGHRA and YSYEKL. This CDR3 is CASSQVPGQRIGNTEAFF. The CDR3 coding sequence is TGCGCCAGCAGCCAAGTCCCGGGACAGCGAATTGGAAACACTGAAGCTTTCTTT.

This clonotype was counted many times. This chain's CDR3 is CASANRASRETQYF. The CDR3 DNA sequence: TGTGCCAGCGCCAACAGGGCGAGCAGAGAGACCCAGTACTTC. The V call is TRBV7-9, the J call TRBJ2-5; TRBD1 is a possible D gene (6 bases). Germline CDR1 SEHNR, CDR2 FQNEAQ (reference sequence). The CDR3 consists of 14 residues. V lost 8 bases and J lost 4, with 17 bases in between.

This clonotype has ten or more counts. The V and J genes are TRBV10-3 and TRBJ1-1, with D hard to call. Trimming removed 10 bases from V and 7 bases from J, with 13 bases in between. Germline V gene data show CDR1 as ENHRY and CDR2 as SYGVKD. CDR3 length equals 11 residues. CDR3 residues: CASLGNLEAFF. In DNA, the CDR3 is TGTGCCAGCCTCGGGAACCTTGAAGCTTTCTTT.

The table lists this clonotype with many counts. The chain joins TRBV10-1 to TRBJ2-2, with D possibly being TRBD1 (5 bases). Between the trimmed V and J ends, which lost 5 bases and 7 bases, there was a span of 11 bases. This CDR3 region has 13 residues. The V gene's germline CDR1 is WNHNN and CDR2 SYGVQD (reference sequence). In nucleotides, the CDR3 is TGCGCCAGCAGTCGGACATTTGACGGGGAGCTGTTTTTT. Translating gives CASSRTFDGELFF.

The sample holds many counts of this clonotype. The CDR3 DNA is TGTGCCAGCAGTCCCGGATACTATGGCTACACCTTC. It yields the protein CASSPGYYGYTF. This chain joins TRBV6-2 or TRBV6-3 and TRBJ1-2; D gene ambiguous. The germline gives CDR1 MNHEY, CDR2 SVGEGT. V was trimmed by 5 bases and J by 3 bases, leaving 7 bases between them. The CDR3 has 12 amino acids.

This clonotype came up many times. The rearrangement links TRBV6-1 to TRBJ2-7; D may be TRBD1 (6 bases). Germline assignment: CDR1 MNHNS and CDR2 SASEGT. The CDR3 sequence is 14 residues long. V was clipped by 3 bases and J by 6 bases, with 15 bases between them. The chain's CDR3 is CASSDTRFRGEQYF. The CDR3 coding sequence is TGTGCCAGCAGTGATACCCGGTTCAGGGGCGAGCAGTACTTC.

This clonotype was seen repeatedly, ten times or more. The J gene is TRBJ2-2, the V gene TRBV30; D is perhaps TRBD2 (5 bases). V gave up 4 bases and J gave up 8 bases, with 14 bases separating them. Germline V CDR1 and CDR2: GTSNPN, SVGIG (reference sequence). This CDR3 comprises 13 residues. CDR3 DNA: TGTGCCTGGACCCTCCGAAGGGAGGGGGAGCTGTTTTTT. This codes for CAWTLRREGELFF.

The table lists this clonotype with many counts. Written as DNA, the CDR3 is TGTGCCTGGGAAGGGACAGGGGGCACTGAAGCTTTCTTT. This codes for CAWEGTGGTEAFF. The chain is built from TRBV30 and TRBJ1-1, with 11 bases fitting TRBD1. The V and J ends lost 5 bases and 4 bases, in that order; junction bases with no gene match: 3. Germline V gene data show CDR1 as GTSNPN and CDR2 as SVGIG (reference sequence). The CDR3 runs 13 residues.

This clonotype was recorded many times. V usage is TRBV29-1 and J usage is TRBJ1-2, with 8 bases aligning to TRBD1. Germline CDR1 reads SQVTM; CDR2 reads ANQGSEA. The CDR3 runs to 14 residues. Losses at the gene ends were 2 bases for V and 7 bases for J; bases not matched to a gene: 9. The CDR3 nucleotides are TGCAGCGTTGAATCGGGCAGGGGGCAGGTTGGCTACACCTTC. Protein product: CSVESGRGQVGYTF.

This sequence joins TRBV6-1 and TRBJ2-5; D not certain. Trimming left V 6 bases short and J 4 bases short, with 12 bases between. The germline CDR1 and CDR2 sequences are MNHNS and SASEGT. The CDR3 sequence is 13 residues long. CDR3 sequence reads: CASSVSAAETQYF. CDR3 coding DNA: TGTGCCAGCAGCGTTTCTGCTGCAGAGACCCAGTACTTC.

This clonotype was recorded only once. The chain uses TRBV12-3 or TRBV12-4 and TRBJ2-7, with TRBD2 identical over 7 bases. V gave up 4 bases and J gave up 2 bases; unmatched junction bases: 5. This CDR3 spans 14 amino acids. The CDR3, as DNA: TGTGCCAGCAGTTCAGGACTAGGCCCCTACGAGCAGTACTTC. It codes for CASSSGLGPYEQYF.

This clonotype has at least ten counts. The chain links TRBV2 to TRBJ1-5; 9 positions agree with TRBD1. The CDR3 loop spans 14 amino acids. Germline CDR1 is SNHLY and CDR2 is FYNNEI. V was clipped by 6 bases and J by 7 bases; unmatched bases: 7. The CDR3 bases are TGTGCCAGCAGCAACCCGGACAGGGGACAGCCCCAGCATTTT. It specifies CASSNPDRGQPQHF.

There are many counts of this clonotype. The chain uses TRBV19 and TRBJ1-2, with TRBD1 identical over 8 bases. Germline CDR1 LNHDA, CDR2 SQIVND (reference sequence). This CDR3 spans 17 amino acids. The ends lost 3 bases at V and 8 bases at J; junction bases unmatched: 17. The CDR3 is CASSIVEAGGPVRGYTF. DNA of the CDR3: TGTGCCAGTAGTATCGTAGAGGCAGGGGGCCCGGTGAGAGGCTACACCTTC.

In this sample, this clonotype turned up a few times. The conserved phenylalanine or tryptophan normally closing the CDR3 is absent here, so this likely arose from a read error. It is unclear where the CDR3 begins or ends on the DNA, so no DNA is shown, and the CDR3 is as TCRdb lists it. This chain joins TRBV7-2 and TRBJ2-7; the table names TRBD2, a call not compared with the DNA. In germline, CDR1 is SGHTA, CDR2 FQGNSA. Termini included, the CDR3 measures 8 amino acids. The chain's CDR3 is CASSLVTS.

This clonotype was found a few times. The chain uses TRBV11-3 and TRBJ1-6; TRBD1 matches at 7 bases. The CDR3 loop spans 15 amino acids. Germline CDR1 SGHNT, CDR2 YENEEA. The V gene end was trimmed by 4 bases and the J gene end by 5 bases; junction bases not matched to a gene: 5. Here the CDR3 reads CASSWTGQNNSPLHF. CDR3 sequence (DNA): TGTGCCAGCAGCTGGACGGGACAGAATAATTCACCCCTCCACTTT.

This clonotype was recorded at least ten times. The CDR3 DNA is TGCGCCAGCAGCCCTACGGACGTTACCTACGAGCAGTACTTC. This translates into CASSPTDVTYEQYF. The chain carries TRBV4-1 and TRBJ2-7; D gene uncertain. The germline V gene has CDR1 MGHRA and CDR2 YSYEKL. The CDR3 is 14 amino acids. V was cut by 4 bases and J by 2 bases, with 12 bases left in between.

This clonotype was counted ten times or more. The genes are TRBV28 and TRBJ1-1, with D possibly matching TRBD1 (6 bases). CDR1 and CDR2 (germline): MDHEN, SYDVKM. Trimming cost V 11 bases and J 1 base, with 14 bases left between them. The CDR3 has 13 residues. The CDR3, as DNA: TGTGCCTCTCGGGGGCCCTGGAACACTGAAGCTTTCTTT. Translation: CASRGPWNTEAFF.

The rearrangement uses TRBV11-2 and TRBJ1-1; D may be TRBD1 (5 bases). Germline CDR1 is SGHAT and CDR2 is FQNNGV. The V and J ends lost 5 bases and 5 bases respectively, with 15 bases between them. The CDR3 spans 14 residues. The CDR3 sequence is CASSATRGRTEAFF. CDR3 in DNA: TGTGCCAGCAGCGCCACCCGGGGCAGAACTGAAGCTTTCTTT.

The CDR3 reads CASSPKPTNYGYTF. CDR3 sequence (DNA): TGTGCCAGCAGCCCCAAGCCTACTAACTATGGCTACACCTTC. The chain combines TRBV7-8 with TRBJ1-2; no definite D call. Trimming took 5 bases from V and 0 from J, leaving 10 bases between them. This CDR3 is built from 14 residues. CDR1 and CDR2 from the germline V gene are SGHVS and FQNEAQ.